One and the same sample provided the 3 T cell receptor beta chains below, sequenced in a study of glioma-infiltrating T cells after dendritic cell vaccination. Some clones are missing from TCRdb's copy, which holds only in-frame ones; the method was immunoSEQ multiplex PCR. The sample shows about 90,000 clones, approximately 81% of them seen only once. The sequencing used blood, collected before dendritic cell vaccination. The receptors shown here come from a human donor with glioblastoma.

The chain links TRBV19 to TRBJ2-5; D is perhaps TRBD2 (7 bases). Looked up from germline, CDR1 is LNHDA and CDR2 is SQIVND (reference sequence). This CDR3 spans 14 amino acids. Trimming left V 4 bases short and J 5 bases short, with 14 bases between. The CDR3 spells CASSKLGGVETQYF. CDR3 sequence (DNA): TGTGCCAGTAGTAAGCTAGGGGGGGTTGAGACCCAGTACTTC.

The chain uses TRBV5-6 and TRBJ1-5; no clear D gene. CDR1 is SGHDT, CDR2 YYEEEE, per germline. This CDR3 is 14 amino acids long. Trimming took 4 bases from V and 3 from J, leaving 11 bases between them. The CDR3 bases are TGTGCCAGCAGCCGCGGCACACTCAATCAGCCCCAGCATTTT. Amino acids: CASSRGTLNQPQHF.

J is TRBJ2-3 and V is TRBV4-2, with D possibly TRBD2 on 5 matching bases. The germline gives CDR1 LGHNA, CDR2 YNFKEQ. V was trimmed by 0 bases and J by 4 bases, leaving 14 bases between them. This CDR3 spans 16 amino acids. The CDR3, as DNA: TGTGCCAGCAGCCAAGAAGGAGGACCCACGGCAGATACGCAGTATTTT. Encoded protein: CASSQEGGPTADTQYF.